These 20 T cell receptor beta chains originate from one sample sequenced in a study of blood T cell repertoires in COVID-19. The table came from immunoSEQ multiplex PCR; TCRdb's copy has only in-frame clones and leaves some out. This table holds around 65,000 clones, roughly 80% found once. The sequenced material came from peripheral blood. The receptors originated from a man aged 55-75 years with acute or convalescent COVID-19.

J is TRBJ1-2 and V is TRBV7-8, with 7 bases that match TRBD1. The trim removed 4 bases at V and 4 bases at J, leaving 9 bases unmatched. Germline V gene data show CDR1 as SGHVS and CDR2 as FQNEAQ. This CDR3 has 15 amino acids. The CDR3 spells CASSSMRGQTYGYTF. The CDR3 DNA follows: TGTGCCAGCAGCTCGATGAGGGGACAGACCTATGGCTACACCTTC.

V gene TRBV5-1 combines with J gene TRBJ1-3; D perhaps matches TRBD1 (5 bases). This CDR3 is 16 amino acids long. The V end lost 3 bases, the J end lost 0 bases, and 13 bases lay between the germline ends. CDR1 is SGHRS and CDR2 is YFSETQ in the germline V gene. The CDR3 coding sequence is TGCGCCAGCAGCTCTCATCAGGGTCCCTCTGGAAACACCATATATTTT. It codes for CASSSHQGPSGNTIYF.

The chain employs TRBV7-9 and TRBJ1-5, with 8 bases aligning to TRBD1. V lost 7 bases, J lost 5 bases, and 4 bases stayed unmatched. The germline CDR1 and CDR2 sequences are SEHNR and FQNEAQ (reference sequence). The CDR3 sequence is 13 residues long. Here the CDR3 reads CASTSTGDQPQHF. CDR3 sequence (DNA): TGTGCCAGCACCTCGACAGGGGATCAGCCCCAGCATTTT. The full variable domain, its missing parts supplied by reference TRBV7-9 and TRBJ1-5, is DTGVSQNPRHKITKRGQNVTFRCDPISEHNRLYWYRQTLGQGPEFLTYFQNEAQLEKSRLLSDRFSAERPKGSFSTLEIQRTEQGDSAMYLCASTSTGDQPQHFGDGTRLSIL.

The genes are TRBV6-5 and TRBJ1-4; 10 nucleotides align to TRBD1. The CDR3 runs to 14 residues. CDR1 and CDR2 (germline): MNHEY, SVGAGI. V shed 6 bases, J shed 6 bases, and the junction held 4 bases outside the gene matches. CDR3 residues: CASSRQGAYEKLFF. In DNA form, the CDR3 reads TGTGCCAGCAGCCGACAGGGGGCGTATGAAAAACTGTTTTTT.

This clone was detected only a few times. V is TRBV6-4 and J is TRBJ2-1; 7 positions agree with TRBD2. Trimming at V came to 0 bases and at J to 5 bases, leaving 7 bases not matched to a gene. The CDR3 has 16 amino acids. Germline-derived CDR1 and CDR2 are MRHNA and SNTAGT. This chain's CDR3 is CASSDSSSGDHNEQFF. Here the CDR3 DNA reads TGTGCCAGCAGTGACTCTTCAAGCGGGGATCACAATGAGCAGTTCTTC.

The chain links TRBV5-6 to TRBJ1-2; no definite D call. This CDR3 spans 14 amino acids. V gave up 4 bases and J gave up 8 bases, with 18 bases separating them. Germline lookup yields CDR1 SGHDT and CDR2 YYEEEE. DNA for the CDR3: TGTGCCAGCAGCCAATGGGAGGGAGTAAAGGGCTACACCTTC. Translation: CASSQWEGVKGYTF.

The chain combines TRBV7-3 with TRBJ2-2; TRBD2 matches at 10 bases. The CDR3 runs to 16 residues. J was trimmed by 6 bases and V by 5 bases; bases with no gene match: 9. Looked up from germline, CDR1 is SGHTA and CDR2 is FQGTGA. The CDR3 here is CASSPQSGGVPGELFF. CDR3 coding DNA: TGTGCCAGCAGCCCCCAGAGCGGGGGGGTCCCCGGGGAGCTGTTTTTT.

This clone was observed a few times. The DNA of the CDR3 is TGCGCCAGCAGCTCTGAAAGAGGACAGATAAACACTGAAGCTTTCTTT. This translates into CASSSERGQINTEAFF. This rearrangement joins TRBV5-1 to TRBJ1-1, with a tentative D call TRBD1 (6 bases). Deletions cut 3 bases from V and 2 bases from J, with 17 bases between. CDR3 length equals 16 residues. Germline CDR1 and CDR2: SGHRS and YFSETQ.

The chain couples TRBV6-1 to TRBJ1-4; possible D gene TRBD1, 6 bases. V lost 2 bases and J lost 2, with 15 bases in between. CDR1 is MNHNS, CDR2 SASEGT, per germline. CDR3 length equals 17 residues. The CDR3 protein is CASSEPGRGSTNEKLFF. CDR3 in DNA: TGTGCCAGCAGTGAACCGGGCAGGGGATCGACTAATGAAAAACTGTTTTTT.

The rearrangement uses TRBV25-1 and TRBJ1-5; 7 positions match TRBD1. Germline-derived CDR1 and CDR2 are MGHDK and SYGVNS. J lost 5 bases, V lost 2 bases, and 15 bases had no gene match. The CDR3 contains 18 residues. CDR3 in amino acids: CASSEGGTARGGHQPQHF. The CDR3 DNA sequence: TGTGCCAGCAGTGAAGGTGGGACAGCCCGAGGAGGACATCAGCCCCAGCATTTT.

The J gene is TRBJ1-1, the V gene TRBV6-6; the match to TRBD1 covers 7 bases. Germline-derived CDR1 and CDR2 are MNHNY and SVGAGI (reference sequence). The CDR3 consists of 19 residues. Germline trimming cut 5 bases from V and 1 base from J; bases unmatched to any gene: 19. Here the CDR3 DNA reads TGTGCCAGCAGTCTCCAGGGAATTGACAGGGCAAGACAGAACACTGAAGCTTTCTTT. It is translated as CASSLQGIDRARQNTEAFF.

The chain joins TRBV18 to TRBJ1-1, with TRBD1 identical over 10 bases. CDR1 and CDR2 from the germline V gene are KGHSH and LQKENI. The CDR3 consists of 17 residues. V dropped 0 bases and J dropped 0; count of bases not matched to a gene: 4. This CDR3 is CASSPPRQGAMNTEAFF. The CDR3 region has the DNA TGTGCCAGCTCACCACCGCGACAGGGGGCCATGAACACTGAAGCTTTCTTT. The complete variable domain, with remaining parts taken from reference TRBV18 and TRBJ1-1, reads NAGVMQNPRHLVRRRGQEARLRCSPMKGHSHVYWYRQLPEEGLKFMVYLQKENIIDESGMPKERFSAEFPKEGPSILRIQQVVRGDSAAYFCASSPPRQGAMNTEAFFGQGTRLTVV.

The rearrangement links TRBV5-1 to TRBJ1-6; the match to TRBD1 covers 7 bases. This CDR3 comprises 16 residues. Germline CDR1 reads SGHRS; CDR2 reads YFSETQ. V lost 4 bases and J lost 0; bases outside the gene matches: 4. The DNA of the CDR3 is TGCGCCAGCAGCGGGACAGCCAGCTCCTATAATTCACCCCTCCACTTT. Protein: CASSGTASSYNSPLHF. Looking up the rest from reference TRBV5-1 and TRBJ1-6 gives the full variable domain: KAGVTQTPRYLIKTRGQQVTLSCSPISGHRSVSWYQQTPGQGLQFLFEYFSETQRNKGNFPGRFSGRQFSNSRSEMNVSTLELGDSALYLCASSGTASSYNSPLHFGNGTRLTVT.

The chain is built from TRBV18 and TRBJ1-5; D is perhaps TRBD1 (5 bases). The CDR3 sequence is 16 residues long. Between the trimmed V and J ends, which lost 4 bases and 3 bases, there was a span of 16 bases. Germline lookup yields CDR1 KGHSH and CDR2 LQKENI. The CDR3 coding sequence is TGTGCCAGCTCACTTCAGGGTAGGAGCCCCAATCAGCCCCAGCATTTT. As protein: CASSLQGRSPNQPQHF.

J is TRBJ1-3 and V is TRBV19; 8 positions match TRBD1. The V segment lost 1 base and the J segment 4 bases; nucleotides outside the gene matches: 3. CDR1 is LNHDA and CDR2 is SQIVND in the germline V gene (reference sequence). The CDR3 sequence is 15 residues long. CDR3 in DNA: TGTGCCAGTAGTATAGTCGGGACAGGAGGAAACACCATATATTTT. Translating it yields CASSIVGTGGNTIYF. The full variable domain, with the rest looked up from reference TRBV19 and TRBJ1-3, is DGGITQSPKYLFRKEGQNVTLSCEQNLNHDAMYWYRQDPGQGLRLIYYSQIVNDFQKGDIAEGYSVSREKKESFPLTVTSAQKNPTAFYLCASSIVGTGGNTIYFGEGSWLTVV.

Turning to this clone: The germline gene is not matched at one end of the junction; a read error may be the cause. The chain has TRBV7-7 and TRBJ2-3; possibly TRBD2 for D (5 bases). Per germline, CDR1 SSHAT and CDR2 FNYEAQ (reference sequence). The CDR3 is made up of 14 amino acids. The CDR3, as DNA: TGTGCTAGCAGCTTAAGCGGTCGTCCAGATACGCAGTATTTT. It is translated as CASSLSGRPDTQYF. The variable domain in full, with the rest retrieved from reference TRBV7-7 and TRBJ2-3, is GAGVSQSPRYKVTKRGQDVTLRCDPISSHATLYWYQQALGQGPEFLTYFNYEAQPDKSGLPSDRFSAERPEGSISTLTIQRTEQRDSAMYRCASSLSGRPDTQYFGPGTRLTVL.

This clone appeared a few times. The chain employs TRBV7-3 and TRBJ1-1; possibly TRBD1 for D (5 bases). V was clipped by 0 bases and J by 1 base, with 6 bases between them. CDR3 length: 14 residues. Germline CDR1 is SGHTA and CDR2 is FQGTGA. The CDR3 nucleotides are TGTGCCAGCAGCTTAACAGGGGCGAACACTGAAGCTTTCTTT. Its translation: CASSLTGANTEAFF.

The chain couples TRBV6-5 to TRBJ1-1, with 8 bases fitting TRBD1. This CDR3 region has 15 residues. Germline V gives CDR1 MNHEY, CDR2 SVGAGI. The ends lost 6 bases at V and 3 bases at J; junction bases unmatched: 9. The CDR3 reads CASSNRGELYTEAFF. The CDR3 coding sequence is TGTGCCAGCAGCAACAGGGGGGAATTGTACACTGAAGCTTTCTTT.

The chain couples TRBV7-9 to TRBJ1-1; no reliable D call. CDR1 is SEHNR, CDR2 FQNEAQ, per germline (reference sequence). The V gene lost 0 bases and the J gene lost 1 base, with 3 bases spanning the gap. This CDR3 comprises 13 residues. CDR3 bases: TGTGCCAGCAGCTTAGCGAGGAACACTGAAGCTTTCTTT. It is translated as CASSLARNTEAFF.

The chain uses TRBV6-2 or TRBV6-3 and TRBJ2-7, with D possibly matching TRBD1 (6 bases). V was cut by 4 bases and J by 4 bases, with 11 bases left in between. The CDR3 contains 13 residues. Germline V gives CDR1 MNHEY, CDR2 SVGEGT. This CDR3 is CASSSGTPYEQYF. CDR3 in DNA: TGTGCCAGCAGTTCCGGGACACCATACGAGCAGTACTTC.